The 16 T cell receptor beta chains listed next were all sequenced from one sample in a study of Ad26.COV2.S vaccination and SARS-CoV-2 variants. Measured with immunoSEQ multiplex PCR; TCRdb has only the in-frame clones, and not every one. The table records approximately 300,000 clones, approximately 86% of them present only once. Specified treatment: some 20 received Ad26.COV2.S at low or high dose, single or two shots; 5 received placebo; per-sample allocation not given. Sample collection was performed on day 63 after the first vaccine or placebo injection. Source: peripheral blood, taken in a trial of Ad26.COV2.S vaccine versus placebo. The receptors originated from a person between 18 and 65 years old who received the Ad26.COV2.S COVID-19 vaccine or a placebo.

This clone was recorded only once. The chain joins TRBV5-1 to TRBJ2-5; the D is unclear. CDR1 is SGHRS, CDR2 YFSETQ, per germline. CDR3 length equals 13 residues. The ends were cut back, 3 bases at V and 0 bases at J, with 6 bases in the middle. The CDR3 DNA reads as TGCGCCAGCAGCTCCCACGACCAAGAGACCCAGTACTTC. As protein: CASSSHDQETQYF.

This clone was detected only a few times. The J gene is TRBJ1-2, the V gene TRBV19, with 8 bases matching TRBD1. Looked up from germline, CDR1 is LNHDA and CDR2 is SQIVND (reference sequence). CDR3 size: 16 residues. The V and J ends lost 3 bases and 2 bases, in that order; junction bases with no gene match: 8. The DNA for the CDR3 is TGTGCCAGTAGTATGGCAGGGGGCTTATCGAACTATGGCTACACCTTC. It translates to CASSMAGGLSNYGYTF.

The chain couples TRBV7-2 to TRBJ1-5; D ambiguous. Trimming removed 1 base from V and 0 bases from J, with 7 bases in between. The CDR3 consists of 15 residues. CDR1 and CDR2 from the germline V gene are SGHTA and FQGNSA. CDR3 coding DNA: TGTGCCAGCAGCTTAGATGGGGTTAGCAATCAGCCCCAGCATTTT. Protein: CASSLDGVSNQPQHF.

The chain joins TRBV27 to TRBJ1-5; D remains unclear. Trimming stripped 5 bases from V and 4 bases from J, with 9 bases between. Per germline, CDR1 MNHEY and CDR2 SMNVEV (reference sequence). This CDR3 is built from 13 residues. CDR3 DNA sequence: TGTGCCAGCAGTCTTGGACCGAATCAGCCCCAGCATTTT. Translated, it gives CASSLGPNQPQHF.

J is TRBJ2-2 and V is TRBV9; D might be TRBD1 (5 bases). This CDR3 is built from 16 residues. The germline V and J ends were trimmed by 4 bases and 5 bases, with 18 bases remaining between them. Per the germline V gene, CDR1 is SGDLS and CDR2 is YYNGEE. CDR3 sequence reads: CASSSNEDTWTGELFF. The CDR3 nucleotides are TGTGCCAGCAGCTCCAATGAGGACACTTGGACCGGGGAGCTGTTTTTT.

The rearrangement joins TRBV19 to TRBJ1-6; D call uncertain. There are 16 residues in the CDR3. Germline V gene lookup returns CDR1 LNHDA and CDR2 SQIVND (reference sequence). V was cut by 3 bases and J by 12 bases, with 21 bases left in between. Here the CDR3 DNA reads TGTGCCAGTAGTATTTCCCTCGGCAGGTCCTGGGGACCCCTCCACTTT. This translates into CASSISLGRSWGPLHF.

The chain combines TRBV19 with TRBJ1-2; 12 bases map to TRBD1. This CDR3 region has 18 residues. V trimming: 5 bases; J trimming: 5 bases; junction bases outside the gene matches: 15. Germline V CDR1 and CDR2: LNHDA, SQIVND (reference sequence). CDR3 in amino acids: CASSSRPGQGAVEYGYTF. CDR3 DNA sequence: TGTGCCAGTAGTTCTCGGCCGGGACAGGGGGCGGTTGAATATGGCTACACCTTC.

The chain links TRBV29-1 to TRBJ1-1, with D uncertain. V lost 5 bases to trimming and J lost 0 bases, with 10 bases between them. CDR1 is SQVTM, CDR2 ANQGSEA, per germline. This CDR3 comprises 13 residues. The CDR3 is CSVWTALNTEAFF. Written as DNA, the CDR3 is TGCAGCGTTTGGACGGCGTTGAACACTGAAGCTTTCTTT. Together with reference TRBV29-1 and TRBJ1-1, the CDR3 gives the full variable domain: SAVISQKPSRDICQRGTSLTIQCQVDSQVTMMFWYRQQPGQSLTLIATANQGSEATYESGFVIDKFPISRPNLTFSTLTVSNMSPEDSSIYLCSVWTALNTEAFFGQGTRLTVV.

V and J are TRBV5-6 and TRBJ2-2; D remains unclear. Germline V gene lookup returns CDR1 SGHDT and CDR2 YYEEEE. The ends were cut back, 4 bases at V and 1 base at J, with 8 bases in the middle. This CDR3 is built from 14 residues. CDR3 loop: CASSVARNTGELFF. The CDR3 DNA follows: TGTGCCAGCAGCGTCGCTAGGAACACCGGGGAGCTGTTTTTT.

In this sample, this clone turned up a few times. This sequence joins TRBV7-9 and TRBJ1-6; 10 nucleotides line up with TRBD1. Trimming took 6 bases from V and 9 from J; bases not matched to a gene: 11. This CDR3 spans 16 amino acids. Looked up from germline, CDR1 is SEHNR and CDR2 is FQNEAQ (reference sequence). CDR3 in DNA: TGTGCCAGCAGGTCTAGGGGGACAGGGGATGTTTCACCCCTCCACTTT. This translates into CASRSRGTGDVSPLHF.

V and J are TRBV6-5 and TRBJ2-1; 7 bases are shared with TRBD1. The CDR3 extends over 15 amino acids. The germline CDR1 and CDR2 sequences are MNHEY and SVGAGI. V was clipped by 6 bases and J by 4 bases; unmatched bases: 9. The DNA for the CDR3 is TGTGCCAGCAGGAGAGGGGACAGCTTATACAATGAGCAGTTCTTC. It translates to CASRRGDSLYNEQFF.

The CDR3 DNA reads TGTGCCAGCAGCCAATCCCTACGCTCCTACAATGAGCAGTTCTTC. This codes for CASSQSLRSYNEQFF. This chain connects TRBV3-1 (or the pseudogene TRBV3-2) to TRBJ2-1, with no clear D. The CDR3 runs 15 residues. V lost 2 bases and J 0 bases, leaving 8 bases between the germline ends. Per germline, CDR1 LGHDT and CDR2 YNNKEL (reference sequence).

A few counts support this clone. The chain couples TRBV6-2 or TRBV6-3 to TRBJ2-7; TRBD1 is a possible D gene (6 bases). The germline CDR1 and CDR2 sequences are MNHEY and SVGEGT. V was trimmed by 4 bases and J by 2 bases, leaving 18 bases between them. CDR3 size: 16 residues. This chain's CDR3 is CASSSITGLPTYEQYF. The CDR3 nucleotides are TGTGCCAGCAGTTCCATTACAGGGCTACCGACCTACGAGCAGTACTTC.

V usage is TRBV5-4 and J usage is TRBJ2-5, with 9 bases that match TRBD2. Germline CDR1 SGHNT, CDR2 YYREEE (reference sequence). CDR3 length: 15 amino acids. V was clipped by 4 bases and J by 2 bases; unmatched bases: 6. The DNA of the CDR3 is TGTGCCAGCAGCCAATATCTAGCGGGACAAGAGACCCAGTACTTC. This sequence encodes CASSQYLAGQETQYF.

The chain combines TRBV2 with TRBJ1-6; D may be TRBD1 (6 bases). Per germline, CDR1 SNHLY and CDR2 FYNNEI. V was clipped by 4 bases and J by 9 bases, with 16 bases between them. The CDR3 sequence is 15 residues long. CDR3 sequence reads: CASSGKGESASPLHF. Written as DNA, the CDR3 is TGTGCCAGCAGTGGAAAGGGGGAAAGCGCTTCACCCCTCCACTTT.

The chain has TRBV18 and TRBJ1-5, with D maybe TRBD1 (5 bases). CDR1 KGHSH and CDR2 LQKENI come from the germline V gene. This CDR3 spans 13 amino acids. The germline V and J ends were trimmed by 4 bases and 1 base, with 5 bases remaining between them. The CDR3 protein is CASSQGSNQPQHF. In nucleotides, the CDR3 is TGTGCCAGCTCACAGGGGAGCAATCAGCCCCAGCATTTT.